This TCR beta chain emerged from a study of control samples from healthy donors and cancer patients. Only in-frame clones appear in the TCRdb table, and some are missing; sequencing was by immunoSEQ multiplex PCR. Of some 94,000 clones listed, roughly 89% are singletons. The CDR3 spans 15 residues. Germline-derived CDR1 and CDR2 are SNHLY and FYNNEI. Germline trimming cut 6 bases from V and 0 bases from J; bases unmatched to any gene: 4. The chain has TRBV2 and TRBJ1-1; 10 bases are a match to TRBD1. This clonotype was obtained from a woman aged 45-65 years with colorectal cancer. Sequences were obtained from PBMCs. The CDR3 reads CASRTGGFMNTEAFF. As DNA, the CDR3 is TGTGCCAGCAGGACAGGGGGCTTTATGAACACTGAAGCTTTCTTT.